This TCR beta chain derives from a study of OX40 agonist ivuxolimab in advanced cancers. Assay: immunoSEQ multiplex PCR; the TCRdb copy retains only in-frame clones and omits some. This sample has tens of thousands of clones, with around nine tenths found just once. This CDR3 is 13 amino acids long. Trimming took 1 base from V and 5 from J, leaving 9 bases between them. The germline CDR1 and CDR2 sequences are SGHRS and YFSETQ. The receptor's source is an adult with an advanced solid tumor such as melanoma, head and neck, liver or kidney cancer. The specimen was CD4+ or CD8+ T cells sorted from blood, collected in a trial of the OX40 agonist ivuxolimab. V gene TRBV5-1 combines with J gene TRBJ1-1; a weak D match, TRBD1 (5 bases). This CDR3 is CASSLHGGTEAFF. The CDR3 DNA follows: TGCGCCAGCAGCTTGCATGGGGGAACTGAAGCTTTCTTT.